This entry is about one T cell receptor beta chain. Its target is not known. This sample was taken from a study of cytomegalovirus exposure and HLA in healthy donors. At the level of the study: Sequencing of roughly 180 million T cells in an earlier analysis found around 120 million unique TCR beta sequences. General study results and limits: One variant, a missense change in DCLRE1C, was linked in a later analysis to TCR beta V- and J-gene trimming. Cytomegalovirus-associated status was assigned to around 160 TCR beta chains.

Researchers ran the PCR with 60 Vbeta and 13 Jbeta primers. Profiled with immunoSEQ multiplex PCR; TCRdb holds only in-frame clones, not every one. Counted here are hundreds of thousands of clones, 70% to 90% occurring once; the ten biggest clones make up about 2.5%. Per the germline V gene, CDR1 is SGHDT and CDR2 is YYEEEE. The germline V and J ends were trimmed by 4 bases and 1 base, with 11 bases remaining between them. The CDR3 is 14 amino acids. The source of this sequence is a woman in her late teens or twenties in good health and CMV-seronegative. The sequencing input was PBMCs. The chain carries TRBV5-6 and TRBJ1-1; D gene ambiguous. The CDR3 bases are TGTGCCAGCAGCCCAGGCGCCAGGAACACTGAAGCTTTCTTT. Protein sequence: CASSPGARNTEAFF.